The rows below give T cell receptor beta chains drawn from one sample of a study of cytomegalovirus exposure and HLA in healthy donors. Assay: immunoSEQ multiplex PCR; the TCRdb copy retains only in-frame clones and omits some. This sample yields roughly 220,000 clones, of which about 70% are seen a single time; about 2.8% belongs to the top ten. Source material: PBMCs. These receptors were taken from a man aged 35 to 55 in good health and CMV-seropositive. The CDR3 runs from the conserved cysteine through the conserved F or W. Fields, in order: V gene, CDR3 length, D gene, clone size, J gene, CDR3 protein, CDR3 DNA. A D gene is named only where the DNA matches it firmly. The listing skips clone size in some rows; elsewhere it reads once, few, many or a size class.

V gene: TRBV1; CDR3 length: 14; D gene: .; clone size: .; J gene: TRBJ2-7; CDR3 protein: CTSSQVGESGEQYF; CDR3 DNA: TGCACCAGCAGCCAAGTAGGTGAATCAGGAGAGCAGTACTTC
V gene: TRBV12-5; CDR3 length: 15; D gene: .; clone size: .; J gene: TRBJ2-1; CDR3 protein: CASGPGQTTYNEQFF; CDR3 DNA: TGTGCTAGTGGCCCTGGACAAACTACCTACAATGAGCAGTTCTTC
V gene: TRBV4-3; CDR3 length: 18; D gene: TRBD2; clone size: .; J gene: TRBJ2-3; CDR3 protein: CASSQGAKRGAYTDTQYF; CDR3 DNA: TGCGCCAGCAGCCAAGGAGCCAAGCGGGGGGCGTACACAGATACGCAGTATTTT
V gene: TRBV6-5; CDR3 length: 15; D gene: TRBD2; clone size: .; J gene: TRBJ2-7; CDR3 protein: CASSYRDGGGYEQYF; CDR3 DNA: TGTGCCAGCAGTTACCGCGACGGCGGGGGTTACGAGCAGTACTTC
V gene: TRBV4-1; CDR3 length: 15; D gene: TRBD1; clone size: once; J gene: TRBJ2-5; CDR3 protein: CASSSGTGKTETQYF; CDR3 DNA: TGCGCCAGCAGCTCCGGGACAGGGAAGACAGAGACCCAGTACTTC
V gene: TRBV6-5; CDR3 length: 14; D gene: .; clone size: .; J gene: TRBJ1-1; CDR3 protein: CASSYKGRETEAFF; CDR3 DNA: TGTGCCAGCAGTTACAAAGGGAGGGAGACTGAAGCTTTCTTT
V gene: TRBV25-1; CDR3 length: 16; D gene: TRBD1; clone size: .; J gene: TRBJ1-2; CDR3 protein: CASSDTGTGWIGGYTF; CDR3 DNA: TGTGCCAGCAGTGACACCGGGACAGGGTGGATAGGGGGCTACACCTTC
V gene: TRBV2; CDR3 length: 13; D gene: TRBD2; clone size: .; J gene: TRBJ2-1; CDR3 protein: CASTPSGYNEQFF; CDR3 DNA: TGTGCCAGCACACCTAGCGGATACAATGAGCAGTTCTTC
V gene: TRBV29-1; CDR3 length: 11; D gene: .; clone size: .; J gene: TRBJ1-1; CDR3 protein: CSVEDTRGALF; CDR3 DNA: TGCAGCGTTGAAGATACTCGGGGGGCCCTCTTT
V gene: TRBV15; CDR3 length: 14; D gene: TRBD1; clone size: .; J gene: TRBJ2-7; CDR3 protein: CATSVGQGAYEQYF; CDR3 DNA: TGTGCCACCAGCGTGGGACAGGGGGCATACGAGCAGTACTTC
V gene: TRBV29-1; CDR3 length: 11; D gene: .; clone size: .; J gene: TRBJ2-7; CDR3 protein: CSVDEGGEQYF; CDR3 DNA: TGCAGCGTTGATGAGGGTGGCGAGCAGTACTTC
V gene: TRBV9; CDR3 length: 18; D gene: TRBD2; clone size: .; J gene: TRBJ2-2; CDR3 protein: CASSVRLAGGTRTGELFF; CDR3 DNA: TGTGCCAGCAGCGTACGCCTAGCGGGGGGTACGAGGACCGGGGAGCTGTTTTTT
V gene: TRBV6-1; CDR3 length: 14; D gene: .; clone size: .; J gene: TRBJ2-1; CDR3 protein: CASSEEWRDNEQFF; CDR3 DNA: TGTGCCAGCAGTGAAGAGTGGAGGGACAATGAGCAGTTCTTC
V gene: TRBV28; CDR3 length: 17; D gene: .; clone size: .; J gene: TRBJ2-6; CDR3 protein: CASSFHIYRTGANVLTF; CDR3 DNA: TGTGCCAGCAGTTTCCACATCTACAGGACTGGGGCCAACGTCCTGACTTTC
V gene: TRBV5-1; CDR3 length: 16; D gene: TRBD2; clone size: .; J gene: TRBJ2-1; CDR3 protein: CASSLMTSGFINEQFF; CDR3 DNA: TGCGCCAGCAGCTTGATGACTAGCGGGTTCATCAATGAGCAGTTCTTC
V gene: TRBV11-1; CDR3 length: 18; D gene: TRBD2; clone size: .; J gene: TRBJ2-5; CDR3 protein: CASSLALEGLPLKETQYF; CDR3 DNA: TGTGCCAGCAGCTTAGCGCTTGAGGGACTACCCTTAAAAGAGACCCAGTACTTC
V gene: TRBV11-2; CDR3 length: 12; D gene: TRBD2; clone size: once; J gene: TRBJ2-1; CDR3 protein: CASSAGGTSEFF; CDR3 DNA: TGTGCCAGCAGCGCTGGTGGGACTAGCGAGTTCTTC
V gene: TRBV4-1; CDR3 length: 13; D gene: .; clone size: .; J gene: TRBJ2-7; CDR3 protein: CASSQVVLRGEYF; CDR3 DNA: TGCGCCAGCAGCCAAGTAGTTCTGCGGGGCGAGTACTTC
V gene: TRBV27; CDR3 length: 14; D gene: TRBD1; clone size: .; J gene: TRBJ1-1; CDR3 protein: CASSPGTVYTEAFF; CDR3 DNA: TGTGCCAGCAGTCCCGGGACAGTTTACACTGAAGCTTTCTTT
V gene: TRBV6-5; CDR3 length: 15; D gene: TRBD1; clone size: .; J gene: TRBJ1-2; CDR3 protein: CASSPTTGQVHGYTF; CDR3 DNA: TGTGCCAGCAGTCCTACGACCGGACAGGTCCATGGCTACACCTTC
V gene: TRBV7-9; CDR3 length: 16; D gene: TRBD2; clone size: .; J gene: TRBJ2-7; CDR3 protein: CSSSLKSPGRKEEQYF; CDR3 DNA: TGTTCCAGCAGCTTAAAGAGCCCCGGGAGGAAGGAAGAGCAGTACTTC
V gene: TRBV19; CDR3 length: 13; D gene: .; clone size: .; J gene: TRBJ1-6; CDR3 protein: CASQGLGNSPLHF; CDR3 DNA: TGTGCCTCCCAGGGCCTCGGGAATTCACCCCTCCACTTT
V gene: TRBV28; CDR3 length: 18; D gene: TRBD1; clone size: .; J gene: TRBJ2-2; CDR3 protein: CVCPRIGQGVRSTGELFF; CDR3 DNA: TGTGTCTGCCCTAGAATCGGGCAGGGGGTTCGATCCACCGGGGAGCTGTTTTTT
V gene: TRBV28; CDR3 length: 14; D gene: TRBD1; clone size: .; J gene: TRBJ2-7; CDR3 protein: CASIGGTGVHEQYF; CDR3 DNA: TGTGCCAGCATAGGGGGGACAGGGGTGCACGAGCAGTACTTC
V gene: TRBV27; CDR3 length: 16; D gene: .; clone size: .; J gene: TRBJ2-2; CDR3 protein: CASQPTGRGAPGELFF; CDR3 DNA: TGTGCCAGCCAGCCAACAGGGAGGGGGGCCCCCGGGGAGCTGTTTTTT
V gene: TRBV5-1; CDR3 length: 15; D gene: .; clone size: .; J gene: TRBJ2-5; CDR3 protein: CASSLSAGYQETQYF; CDR3 DNA: TGCGCCAGCAGCTTGTCGGCAGGGTACCAAGAGACCCAGTACTTC
V gene: TRBV4-1; CDR3 length: 16; D gene: TRBD2; clone size: .; J gene: TRBJ2-1; CDR3 protein: CASSQEAGGSYNEQFF; CDR3 DNA: TGCGCCAGCAGCCAAGAAGCGGGGGGGTCCTACAATGAGCAGTTCTTC
V gene: TRBV5-1; CDR3 length: 16; D gene: TRBD2; clone size: .; J gene: TRBJ2-4; CDR3 protein: CASSLFSGGAGNIQYF; CDR3 DNA: TGCGCCAGCAGCTTGTTCAGCGGGGGGGCGGGAAACATTCAGTACTTC
V gene: TRBV19; CDR3 length: 15; D gene: TRBD1; clone size: .; J gene: TRBJ1-2; CDR3 protein: CASTPSGTGTYGYTF; CDR3 DNA: TGTGCCAGTACCCCCAGTGGGACAGGGACCTATGGCTACACCTTC